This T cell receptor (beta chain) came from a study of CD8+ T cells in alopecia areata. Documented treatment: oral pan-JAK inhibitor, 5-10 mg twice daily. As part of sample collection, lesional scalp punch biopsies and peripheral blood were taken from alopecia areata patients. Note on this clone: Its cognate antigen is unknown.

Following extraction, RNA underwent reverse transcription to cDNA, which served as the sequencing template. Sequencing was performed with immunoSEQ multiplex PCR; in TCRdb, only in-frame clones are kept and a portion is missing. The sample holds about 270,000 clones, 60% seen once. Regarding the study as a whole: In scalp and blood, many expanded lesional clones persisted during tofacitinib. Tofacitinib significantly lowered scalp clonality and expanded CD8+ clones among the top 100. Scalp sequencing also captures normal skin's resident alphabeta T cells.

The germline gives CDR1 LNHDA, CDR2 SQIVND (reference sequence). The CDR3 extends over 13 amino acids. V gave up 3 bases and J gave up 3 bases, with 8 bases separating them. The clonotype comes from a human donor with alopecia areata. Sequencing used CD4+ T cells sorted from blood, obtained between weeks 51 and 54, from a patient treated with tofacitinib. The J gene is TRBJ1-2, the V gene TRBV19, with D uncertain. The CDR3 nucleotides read TGTGCCAGTAGTATTGGCCAGCACTATGGCTACACCTTC. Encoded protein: CASSIGQHYGYTF. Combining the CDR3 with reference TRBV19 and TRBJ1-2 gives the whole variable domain DGGITQSPKYLFRKEGQNVTLSCEQNLNHDAMYWYRQDPGQGLRLIYYSQIVNDFQKGDIAEGYSVSREKKESFPLTVTSAQKNPTAFYLCASSIGQHYGYTFGSGTRLTVV.